The clone carrying this T cell receptor beta chain occurred once. The sample belongs to a study of blood T cell repertoires in COVID-19. TCRdb's copy holds only in-frame clones and misses some; the assay was immunoSEQ multiplex PCR. The sample lists more than 60,000 clones; roughly 82% were seen once. This receptor was obtained from a woman at least 80 years old with acute or convalescent COVID-19. Sequenced sample: peripheral blood.

The CDR3 is CATSESTSGSSYEQYF. The CDR3 DNA is TGTGCCACCAGTGAGTCGACTAGCGGGAGTTCCTACGAGCAGTACTTC. The chain couples TRBV24-1 to TRBJ2-7; 12 bases fit TRBD2. The V and J ends lost 4 bases and 1 base, in that order; junction bases with no gene match: 4. The CDR3 totals 16 residues. Germline assignment: CDR1 KGHDR and CDR2 SFDVKD.